Listed below are T cell receptor beta chains from one sample, sequenced in a study of cytomegalovirus exposure and HLA in healthy donors. Sequencing was performed with immunoSEQ multiplex PCR; in TCRdb, only in-frame clones are kept and a portion is missing. Of some 190,000 clones listed, around 79% were seen once; the top ten hold roughly 1.5%. Specimen: PBMCs. These TCRs come from a woman under 30 in good health and CMV-seronegative. The CDR3 runs from the conserved cysteine through the conserved F or W. The order of the fields is D gene, J gene, clone size, V gene, CDR3 DNA, CDR3 protein. D genes are given only for firm matches. The listing skips clone size in some rows; elsewhere it reads once, few, many or a size class.

. | TRBJ1-3 | . | TRBV2 | TGTGCCAGCAGGATAAACAGGGCCAGTGGAGGAAACACCATATATTTT | CASRINRASGGNTIYF
TRBD2 | TRBJ2-1 | . | TRBV12-5 | TGTGCTAGTGGTTTTACCCACTCCGGGACTAGCGGCCACAATGAGCAGTTCTTC | CASGFTHSGTSGHNEQFF
. | TRBJ2-1 | . | TRBV29-1 | TGCAGCGTGATAAAACAGTCCCCCAATGAGCAGTTCTTC | CSVIKQSPNEQFF
. | TRBJ2-1 | . | TRBV6-5 | TGTGCCACCTTGACAGATTACAATGAGCAGTTCTTC | CATLTDYNEQFF
. | TRBJ1-4 | . | TRBV5-6 | TGTGCCAGCAGCATGAGCAGGGTGGCTAATGAAAAACTGTTTTTT | CASSMSRVANEKLFF
. | TRBJ1-2 | . | TRBV5-8 | TGTGCCAGCAGCTTGGTATCCCCGGGAGGGGGAATCTATGGCTACACCTTC | CASSLVSPGGGIYGYTF
. | TRBJ2-1 | few | TRBV6-6 | TGTGCGGCCGGCGGGGACAATGAGCAGTTCTTC | CAAGGDNEQFF
TRBD2 | TRBJ2-7 | . | TRBV5-1 | TGCGCCAGCAGCTTGGCGACTAGCGGGTACTCCTACGAGCAGTACTTC | CASSLATSGYSYEQYF
. | TRBJ1-2 | . | TRBV28 | TGTGCCAGCAGTCTCGGGACACCGGGTGGCTACACCTTC | CASSLGTPGGYTF
. | TRBJ2-3 | . | TRBV1 | TGCACCAGCAGCCTAGCGGGGGGGCGCCCAGATACGCAGTATTTT | CTSSLAGGRPDTQYF
TRBD1 | TRBJ1-1 | . | TRBV19 | TGTGCCAGTTACCCCCGGGACAGGGGCTACACTGAAGCTTTCTTT | CASYPRDRGYTEAFF
. | TRBJ2-7 | . | TRBV11-2 | TGTGCCAGCACCTCATTCGACGGGTCCTACGAGCAGTACTTC | CASTSFDGSYEQYF
TRBD2 | TRBJ2-1 | once | TRBV6-5 | TGTGCCAGCAGTCAATCCTCAGCGGGAGAGCAGTTCTTC | CASSQSSAGEQFF
TRBD2 | TRBJ2-1 | . | TRBV27 | TGTGCCAGCAGTTTATGGGGGAGGGCAGACAATGAGCAGTTCTTC | CASSLWGRADNEQFF
. | TRBJ2-7 | few | TRBV6-1 | TGTGCCAGCAGTGAAGAAGGACAAGGCTTCTTAATTTACGAGCAGTACTTC | CASSEEGQGFLIYEQYF
TRBD1 | TRBJ2-7 | . | TRBV28 | TGTGCCAGCAGTCTCGCCGGGACAGGGGCCCACGAGCAGTACTTC | CASSLAGTGAHEQYF
. | TRBJ1-5 | . | TRBV5-1 | TGCGCCAGCAGCTTGTCCGGCAATCAGCCCCAGCATTTT | CASSLSGNQPQHF
. | TRBJ1-5 | few | TRBV6-1 | TGTGCCATTCGGCGGGGGAGCAATCAGCCCCAGCATTTT | CAIRRGSNQPQHF
TRBD1 | TRBJ1-2 | . | TRBV19 | TGTGCCACCTCGGGACAGTCACCTCCCTATGGCTACACCTTC | CATSGQSPPYGYTF
. | TRBJ2-1 | few | TRBV28 | TGTGCCAGCAGTTCCCGGGATACCCCCAGCAATGAGCAGTTCTTC | CASSSRDTPSNEQFF
. | TRBJ1-6 | . | TRBV9 | TGTGCCAGCAGCGCCAGGGAAGACAGGAAAGATTATAATTCACCCCTCCACTTT | CASSAREDRKDYNSPLHF
TRBD2 | TRBJ2-2 | . | TRBV7-9 | TGTGCCAGCAGCTTACGAGGGGGACTAGCGGGAGGTACCGGGGAGCTGTTTTTT | CASSLRGGLAGGTGELFF
. | TRBJ2-3 | . | TRBV9 | TGTGCCAGCAGCGGCCGCAGGGGCCGCACAGATACGCAGTATTTT | CASSGRRGRTDTQYF
. | TRBJ1-1 | . | TRBV21-1 | TGTGCCAGCAGCACCGCCTCGGGTAAAACTGAAGCTTTCTTT | CASSTASGKTEAFF
TRBD2 | TRBJ2-3 | . | TRBV9 | TGTGCCAGCAGCGCGGGCCCTAGCGGGGTGTGGGAAGATACGCAGTATTTT | CASSAGPSGVWEDTQYF
. | TRBJ1-5 | . | TRBV28 | TGTGCCAGCAGTTTAGAAGGGGGTTGGCAGCCCCAGCATTTT | CASSLEGGWQPQHF
. | TRBJ1-6 | . | TRBV4-1 | TGCGCCAGCAGCCAAGCGGAGGGCGGGGGGTTTAATTCACCCCTCCACTTT | CASSQAEGGGFNSPLHF
. | TRBJ2-3 | . | TRBV10-1 | TGCGCCAGCAGTGCAGTCGGCACAGATACGCAGTATTTT | CASSAVGTDTQYF
TRBD1 | TRBJ1-2 | . | TRBV7-3 | TGTGCCAGCAGCACAGGGGGACAGGAAGGAGGCTACACCTTC | CASSTGGQEGGYTF
. | TRBJ1-6 | . | TRBV27 | TGTGCCAGCAGTTTCCGGGGAACAAATTCACCCCTCCACTTT | CASSFRGTNSPLHF
. | TRBJ2-7 | . | TRBV5-6 | TGTGCCAGCAGCTTGGAATGGGGAGCGTCGTACGAGCAGTACTTC | CASSLEWGASYEQYF
. | TRBJ1-6 | . | TRBV10-1 | TGCGCCAGCAGTGAGACTCCGGGTCTCGATTCACCCCTCCACTTT | CASSETPGLDSPLHF
TRBD2 | TRBJ2-3 | few | TRBV7-9 | TGTGCCAGCAGCTTAGTTGTACTAGCGGGAGGATGGGGCACAGATACGCAGTATTTT | CASSLVVLAGGWGTDTQYF
. | TRBJ2-1 | . | TRBV5-1 | TGCGCCAGCAGCTTAGTGCCAGGGCACGACAATGAGCAGTTCTTC | CASSLVPGHDNEQFF
TRBD2 | TRBJ2-5 | . | TRBV19 | TGTGCCAGTAGTACCACTAGCGGGAGGTTCCAAGAGACCCAGTACTTC | CASSTTSGRFQETQYF
TRBD1 | TRBJ1-1 | . | TRBV19 | TGTGCCAGCCATCAGGGGGAGGTGACGAACACTGAAGCTTTCTTT | CASHQGEVTNTEAFF
. | TRBJ2-3 | . | TRBV28 | TGTGCCAGCAGTTCTTACAGGGTTACGGCAGATACGCAGTATTTT | CASSSYRVTADTQYF
. | TRBJ1-1 | . | TRBV10-1 | TGCGCCAGCAGTCCTGGGGGGAGGACGAACACTGAAGCTTTCTTT | CASSPGGRTNTEAFF
TRBD1 | TRBJ1-5 | once | TRBV28 | TGTGCCAGCAGTCAAGACAGGGGCAATCAGCCCCAGCATTTT | CASSQDRGNQPQHF
. | TRBJ1-1 | . | TRBV2 | TGTGCCAGCAGTGAAATAGCAGGGAGGTCGAACACTGAAGCTTTCTTT | CASSEIAGRSNTEAFF
TRBD2 | TRBJ2-1 | few | TRBV6-1 | TGTGCCAGCGGAGGTCGGGAGGGAAACAATGAGCAGTTCTTC | CASGGREGNNEQFF
. | TRBJ2-1 | once | TRBV19 | TGTGCCAGTACCAATACGTGGGGAGCCTACAATGAGCAGTTCTTC | CASTNTWGAYNEQFF
TRBD1 | TRBJ1-2 | . | TRBV19 | TGTGCCAGGGTCAAGGGACAGAGCAACTATGGCTACACCTTC | CARVKGQSNYGYTF
. | TRBJ2-7 | . | TRBV6-6 | TGTGCCAGCAGTTACTCGGTTTCGACAGCCACCTACGAGCAGTACTTC | CASSYSVSTATYEQYF
TRBD1 | TRBJ1-3 | . | TRBV7-9 | TGTGCCAGCAGCTTAGGGACAGGGACTGGAAACACCATATATTTT | CASSLGTGTGNTIYF
TRBD2 | TRBJ2-2 | . | TRBV29-1 | TGCAGCGCCGGGACTAGCGGGGGAATTAGCACCGGGGAGCTGTTTTTT | CSAGTSGGISTGELFF
TRBD1 | TRBJ1-5 | . | TRBV6-1 | TGTGCCAGCCGTCCCGGGACAGGGGGCAATCAGCCCCAGCATTTT | CASRPGTGGNQPQHF
. | TRBJ1-1 | . | TRBV7-9 | TGTGCCAGCAGCGAACTAGAGGGGGACACTGAAGCTTTCTTT | CASSELEGDTEAFF
TRBD1 | TRBJ2-4 | . | TRBV7-8 | TGTGCCAGCAGCCCCGGGACAGGGGGCATTCAGTACTTC | CASSPGTGGIQYF
TRBD1 | TRBJ1-6 | . | TRBV18 | TGTGCCAGCTCACCATCGGGACAGTCTTCACCCCTCCACTTT | CASSPSGQSSPLHF
. | TRBJ1-1 | . | TRBV29-1 | TGCAGCGTGACAGGTCCTGAAGCTTTCTTT | CSVTGPEAFF
TRBD1 | TRBJ2-1 | . | TRBV5-4 | TGTGCCAGCAGCTCAATTACAGGGGGATCCTACAATGAGCAGTTCTTC | CASSSITGGSYNEQFF
. | TRBJ2-6 | few | TRBV9 | TGTGCCAGCAGCGCAACAGGCTTTGGGGCCAACGTCCTGACTTTC | CASSATGFGANVLTF
TRBD2 | TRBJ2-2 | . | TRBV28 | TGTGCCACCGGACTAGATAACACCGGGGAGCTGTTTTTT | CATGLDNTGELFF
TRBD1 | TRBJ1-2 | . | TRBV6-5 | TGTGCCAGCAGTACGACAGGGGTTGGCTACACCTTC | CASSTTGVGYTF
TRBD2 | TRBJ2-7 | . | TRBV27 | TGTGCCAGCAGCACCCCGGGAGGGTCAGGGATTTACGAGCAGTACTTC | CASSTPGGSGIYEQYF
TRBD2 | TRBJ2-1 | . | TRBV30 | TGTGCCTGGAGACCTGGCGGGAGAAATTTGGGTGAGCAGTTCTTC | CAWRPGGRNLGEQFF